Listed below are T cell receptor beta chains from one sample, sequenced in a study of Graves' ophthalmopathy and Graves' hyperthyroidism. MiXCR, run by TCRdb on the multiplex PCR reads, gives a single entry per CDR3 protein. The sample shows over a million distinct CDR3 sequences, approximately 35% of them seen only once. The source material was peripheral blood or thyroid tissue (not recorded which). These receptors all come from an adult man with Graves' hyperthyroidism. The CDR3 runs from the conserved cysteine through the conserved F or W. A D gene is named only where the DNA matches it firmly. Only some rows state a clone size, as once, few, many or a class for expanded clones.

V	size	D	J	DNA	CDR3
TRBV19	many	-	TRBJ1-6	TGTGCCAGTAGTATAGAAGGTCTCCAACCCCTCCACTTT	CASSIEGLQPLHF
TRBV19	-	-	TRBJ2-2	TGTGCCAGTAGTCTTGGCCTTTTCGGGGAGCTGTTTTTT	CASSLGLFGELFF
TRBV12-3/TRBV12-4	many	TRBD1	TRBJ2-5	TGTGCCAGCAGCGGGACAGGCCAGCAAGAGACCCAGTACTTC	CASSGTGQQETQYF
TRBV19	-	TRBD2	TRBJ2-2	TGTGCCAGTATGAAACTAGCGGGGGGGGCCGGGGAGCTGTTTTTT	CASMKLAGGAGELFF
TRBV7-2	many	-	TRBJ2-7	TGTGCCAGCAGCTTCCCCCCCGCGTACGAGCAGTACTTC	CASSFPPAYEQYF
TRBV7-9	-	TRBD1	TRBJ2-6	TGTGCCAGCAGCTTACGGGACCGGGACAGGGTACCTGGGGCCAACGTCCTGACTTTC	CASSLRDRDRVPGANVLTF
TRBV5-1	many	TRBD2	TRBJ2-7	TGCGCCAGCAGCCCAATGACTAGCGGGAGTCACGAGCAGTACTTC	CASSPMTSGSHEQYF
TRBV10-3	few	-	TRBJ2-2	TGTGCCATCAAGGGCCTAGATACCGGGGAGCTGTTTTTT	CAIKGLDTGELFF
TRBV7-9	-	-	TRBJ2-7	TGTGCCAGCAGTACCGGACCGGGAATAATGGAGCAGTACTTC	CASSTGPGIMEQYF
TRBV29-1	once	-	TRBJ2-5	TGCAGCGTTGAACACGTGACCCTTCAAGAGACCCAGTACTTC	CSVEHVTLQETQYF
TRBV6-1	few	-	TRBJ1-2	TGTGCCAGCAGTGAGCACAGGCAGAACTATGGCTACACCTTC	CASSEHRQNYGYTF
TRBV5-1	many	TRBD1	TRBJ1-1	TGCGCCAGCAGCGGGGACAGCTCGGGCACTGAAGCTTTCTTT	CASSGDSSGTEAFF
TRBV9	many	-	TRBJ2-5	TGTGCCAGCAGCGTAGAACTCGGGGAGACCCAGTACTTC	CASSVELGETQYF
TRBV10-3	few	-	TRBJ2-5	TGTGCCATCAGTCGGGGGTCCGGGGAGACCCAGTACTTC	CAISRGSGETQYF
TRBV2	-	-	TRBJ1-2	TGTGCCAGCGCCTCCCAGGGTAACTATGGCTACACCTTC	CASASQGNYGYTF
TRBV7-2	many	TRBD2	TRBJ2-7	TGTGCCCAGAAGACGGGGCGGGAGTCAGACGAGCAGTACTTC	CAQKTGRESDEQYF
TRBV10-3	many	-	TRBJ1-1	TGTGCCATCAGTGTGGGGACAACGGGGGCCAACACTGAAGCTTTCTTT	CAISVGTTGANTEAFF
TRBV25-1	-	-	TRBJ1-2	TGTGCCAGCATCGGACAGCGAGATGGCTACACCTTC	CASIGQRDGYTF
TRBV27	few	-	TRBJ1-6	TGTGCCAGCAGTTTATTGAATAACTCACCCCTCCACTTT	CASSLLNNSPLHF
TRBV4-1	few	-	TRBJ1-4	TGCGCCAGCAGCCTCCCCTTCTTCGGCAGGGATTCCGAAAAACTGTTTTTT	CASSLPFFGRDSEKLFF
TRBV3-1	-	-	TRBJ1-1	TGTGCCAGCAGACAGGGAAAGAGGGCTTTCTTT	CASRQGKRAFF
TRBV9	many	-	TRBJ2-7	TGTGCCAGCAGCGTAGCCGAGACCAACGTGCAGTACTTC	CASSVAETNVQYF
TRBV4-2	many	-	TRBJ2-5	TGTGCCAGCAGCCACACCCTCGGGGGAGGAGAGACCCAGTACTTC	CASSHTLGGGETQYF
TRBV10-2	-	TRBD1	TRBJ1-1	TGTGCCAGCAGTGCCATCACCGGGACAGGGGGTAGGAACACTGAAGCTTTCTTT	CASSAITGTGGRNTEAFF
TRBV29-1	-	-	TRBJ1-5	TGCAGCTATGGCGATCAGCCCCAGCATTTT	CSYGDQPQHF
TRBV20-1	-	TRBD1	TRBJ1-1	TGCAGTGCTAGAGATTTCGGGACAGGACGAATGAACACTGAAGCTTTCTTT	CSARDFGTGRMNTEAFF
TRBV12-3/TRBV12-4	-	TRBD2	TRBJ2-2	TGTGCCGCATGGGGGGGCACCGGGGAGCTGTTTTTT	CAAWGGTGELFF
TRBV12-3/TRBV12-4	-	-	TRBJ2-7	TGTGCCAGCAGTTTATACCAGGTCGACTCCTACGAGCAGTACTTC	CASSLYQVDSYEQYF
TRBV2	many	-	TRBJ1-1	TGTGCCAGCAGTGTAACAGGAAGTGCTGAAGCTTTCTTT	CASSVTGSAEAFF
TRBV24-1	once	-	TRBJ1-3	TGTGCCAGCGGCTCGACCTCCAGCATATATTTT	CASGSTSSIYF
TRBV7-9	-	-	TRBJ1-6	TGTGCCAGCAGTATTCCTGGACATATACCCCTCCACTTT	CASSIPGHIPLHF
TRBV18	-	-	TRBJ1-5	TGTGCCAGCTCACCACCGCGGTCCGGGGCCGGCGTCAATCAGCCCCAGCATTTT	CASSPPRSGAGVNQPQHF
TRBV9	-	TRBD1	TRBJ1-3	TGTGCCAGCAGCGTAGAGTCCCCCGACAGGGGGAACACCATATATTTT	CASSVESPDRGNTIYF
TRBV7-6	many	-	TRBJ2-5	TGTGCCAGCAGCTTTGCGGGGCGCGGCCAAGAGACCCAGTACTTC	CASSFAGRGQETQYF
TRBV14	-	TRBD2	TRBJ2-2	TGTGCCAGCAGCCAAGCTAGCGGGACGAACACCGGGGAGCTGTTTTTT	CASSQASGTNTGELFF
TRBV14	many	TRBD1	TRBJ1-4	TGTGCCAGCAGTTTAACAGGGGAAGCGAATGAAAAACTGTTTTTT	CASSLTGEANEKLFF
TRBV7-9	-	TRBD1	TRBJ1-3	TGTGCCAGCAGTGTGAGGGGGCCGACTGGAAACACCATATATTTT	CASSVRGPTGNTIYF
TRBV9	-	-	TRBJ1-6	TGTGCCAGCAGCCCAGGGGAGATCGGTTCACCCCTCCACTTT	CASSPGEIGSPLHF
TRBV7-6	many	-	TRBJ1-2	TGTGCCAGCAGCGACCGGGACGCTGGCTACACCTTC	CASSDRDAGYTF
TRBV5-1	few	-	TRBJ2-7	TGCGCCAGCAGCGGGGGTCAAAATAAACTACGTTCCTACGAGCAGTACTTC	CASSGGQNKLRSYEQYF
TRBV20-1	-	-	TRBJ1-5	TGCAGTGAATCGACCGGTCGCAATCAGCCCCAGCATTTT	CSESTGRNQPQHF